This TCR beta chain was sequenced during a study of human T cells and chemical hapten exposure. Study observations and caveats: Since the donors had alopecia, their immune response may not be the same as that of healthy people. Counts of expanded TCRs (at PT1) showed a positive correlation with patch test score.

Time point of the sample: pre-sensitization, week 0. Indicated treatment: therapeutic diphenylcyclopropenone sensitization with weekly scalp DPC. This clonotype was seen ten or more times. Antigen unknown. This CDR3 region has 17 residues. Trimming at V came to 3 bases and at J to 3 bases, leaving 9 bases not matched to a gene. The study used a library that attached unique molecular identifiers to individual cDNA molecules. TCRdb re-analysed the RACE reads in MiXCR, keeping a single row per CDR3 protein. The table has 300,000 to 400,000 distinct CDR3 sequences, 4.5% to 5.5% seen once; the top ten hold 2.5% to 3%.

This receptor was obtained from a woman between 50 and 59 years old with alopecia areata. Some clones in this sample may be carry-over from other donors' samples. The material sequenced was whole blood, taken in connection with sensitization to the hapten diphenylcyclopropenone (DPC). The chain is built from TRBV12-3 or TRBV12-4 and TRBJ1-5; TRBD1 aligns across 9 bases. The CDR3 nucleotides are TGTGCCAGCAGTTTTACGACAGGGGGGATTTTCAATCAGCCCCAGCATTTT. It is translated as CASSFTTGGIFNQPQHF.